This TCR beta chain was documented in a study of somatic mutations in cytotoxic T cells in rheumatoid arthritis. Data came from immunoSEQ multiplex PCR; TCRdb stores just in-frame clones and leaves some out. The sample has about 19,000 clones, 85% seen once; the top ten hold approximately 6.3%. V dropped 5 bases and J dropped 6 bases, with 10 bases sitting between them. Germline V gene lookup returns CDR1 SGHVS and CDR2 FNYEAQ. This CDR3 region has 13 residues. Sequenced sample: CD8+ T cells sorted from blood. This sequence was found in a woman between 40 and 55 years old with rheumatoid arthritis. The rearrangement links TRBV7-6 to TRBJ2-2; maybe TRBD1 (6 bases). The CDR3 reads CASSQGRAGELFF. The CDR3 nucleotides are TGTGCCAGCAGCCAGGGGAGAGCCGGGGAGCTGTTTTTT.